These 2 T cell receptor beta chains were sequenced from one sample in a study of Graves' ophthalmopathy and Graves' hyperthyroidism. RNA transcripts were the source from which TCR beta CDR3 regions were amplified. HTBI-primed first-round RT-PCR preceded second-round multiplex PCR. TCRdb itself ran the multiplex PCR reads through MiXCR, one entry per CDR3 protein. The sample records hundreds of thousands of distinct CDR3 sequences, about a fifth being singletons. Sequencing was carried out using peripheral blood. All receptors come from a woman under 30 with stable Graves' hyperthyroidism. Some clones in this sample may be carry-over from other donors' samples.

A word on this clonotype: A much more abundant neighbour one base away suggests this may be a read error. This chain joins TRBV7-2 and TRBJ1-6, with 8 bases that match TRBD1. Germline CDR1 SGHTA, CDR2 FQGNSA. This CDR3 is 15 amino acids long. DNA for the CDR3: TGTGCCAGCAGCATAAGGACAGGGAGGAATTCACACCTCCACTTT. It translates to CASSIRTGRNSHLHF.

Details on this clonotype: This may be a read error, as it is one base from a much larger clone. The V and J genes are TRBV20-1 and TRBJ1-1; D unresolved. The CDR3 extends over 11 amino acids. From germline, CDR1 is DFQATT and CDR2 SNEGSKA (reference sequence). The DNA for the CDR3 is TGCAGTGCTAAAGTTAACACTGAAGCTTGCTTT. Amino acids: CSAKVNTEACF.